These 30 T cell receptor beta chains came from one sample sequenced in a study of blood T cell repertoires in COVID-19. Only in-frame clones appear in the TCRdb table, and some are missing; sequencing was by immunoSEQ multiplex PCR. The sample records approximately 78,000 clones, approximately 93% being singletons. The material sequenced was peripheral blood. These receptors came from a man in his fifties with COVID-19, enrolled during active disease.

The J gene is TRBJ1-2, the V gene TRBV4-2; no reliable D call. Trimming left V 0 bases short and J 2 bases short, with 13 bases between. Germline-derived CDR1 and CDR2 are LGHNA and YNFKEQ. The CDR3 consists of 16 residues. The CDR3 DNA reads TGTGCCAGCAGCCAAGATGATCGACAAACGAACTATGGCTACACCTTC. Translating gives CASSQDDRQTNYGYTF.

The chain employs TRBV5-8 and TRBJ2-1, with 9 bases matching TRBD2. The germline V gene encodes CDR1 SGHTS and CDR2 YDEGEE. CDR3 length: 18 amino acids. The ends lost 1 base at V and 2 bases at J; junction bases unmatched: 10. This CDR3 is CASSLWSSGSLTYNEQFF. CDR3 nucleotide sequence: TGTGCCAGCAGCTTGTGGAGTAGCGGGAGCCTTACCTACAATGAGCAGTTCTTC.

V is TRBV7-9 and J is TRBJ2-7, with 8 bases lining up with TRBD2. The germline V gene encodes CDR1 SEHNR and CDR2 FQNEAQ (reference sequence). This CDR3 comprises 16 residues. Trimming cost V 6 bases and J 2 bases; bases outside gene matches: 12. CDR3 DNA: TGTGCCAGCAGTTCCACCTCCGGGACTAGGGCCTACGAGCAGTACTTC. Amino acid sequence: CASSSTSGTRAYEQYF.

This clone was counted once. The chain combines TRBV19 with TRBJ1-5; possible D gene TRBD1, 6 bases. V lost 7 bases and J lost 1, with 11 bases in between. Germline V lookup: CDR1 LNHDA, CDR2 SQIVND (reference sequence). This CDR3 spans 14 amino acids. The CDR3: CASTVTGSNQPQHF. In nucleotides, the CDR3 is TGTGCCAGTACTGTCACAGGGAGCAATCAGCCCCAGCATTTT. Supplemented by reference TRBV19 and TRBJ1-5, the full variable domain reads DGGITQSPKYLFRKEGQNVTLSCEQNLNHDAMYWYRQDPGQGLRLIYYSQIVNDFQKGDIAEGYSVSREKKESFPLTVTSAQKNPTAFYLCASTVTGSNQPQHFGDGTRLSIL.

V gene TRBV2 combines with J gene TRBJ2-4; 12 bases are shared with TRBD2. CDR1 is SNHLY and CDR2 is FYNNEI in the germline V gene. The CDR3 has 17 amino acids. V trimming: 7 bases; J trimming: 0 bases; junction bases outside the gene matches: 7. CDR3: CASTSLAGGVAKNIQYF. The CDR3 nucleotides read TGTGCCAGCACATCGCTAGCGGGAGGGGTAGCCAAAAACATTCAGTACTTC. The variable domain in full, with the rest retrieved from reference TRBV2 and TRBJ2-4, is EPEVTQTPSHQVTQMGQEVILRCVPISNHLYFYWYRQILGQKVEFLVSFYNNEISEKSEIFDDQFSVERPDGSNFTLKIRSTKLEDSAMYFCASTSLAGGVAKNIQYFGAGTRLSVL.

The chain links TRBV27 to TRBJ2-1, with 8 nucleotides matching TRBD2. V was pared by 1 base and J by 2 bases, with 4 bases of the junction left unmatched. The CDR3 totals 16 residues. Germline V CDR1 and CDR2: MNHEY, SMNVEV (reference sequence). CDR3 DNA sequence: TGTGCCAGCAGTTTATTAGCGGGACTAACCTACAATGAGCAGTTCTTC. As protein: CASSLLAGLTYNEQFF.

This rearrangement joins TRBV7-9 to TRBJ1-6; a weak D match, TRBD1 (6 bases). The germline CDR1 and CDR2 sequences are SEHNR and FQNEAQ (reference sequence). The CDR3 has 14 residues. V was trimmed by 2 bases and J by 6 bases, leaving 8 bases between them. The CDR3 loop reads CASSLMGANSPLHF. The CDR3 DNA reads as TGTGCCAGCAGCTTAATGGGGGCTAATTCACCCCTCCACTTT.

The J gene is TRBJ2-1, the V gene TRBV28, with TRBD1 matching over 11 bases. Germline V gene lookup returns CDR1 MDHEN and CDR2 SYDVKM. The trim removed 4 bases at V and 3 bases at J, leaving 5 bases unmatched. CDR3 length: 16 amino acids. In nucleotides, the CDR3 is TGTGCCAGCAGTTCCTGGACAGGGGGCGTCTACAATGAGCAGTTCTTC. It specifies CASSSWTGGVYNEQFF.

V gene TRBV11-2 combines with J gene TRBJ1-3; the D is unclear. Trimming stripped 1 base from V and 0 bases from J, with 10 bases between. Germline CDR1 reads SGHAT; CDR2 reads FQNNGV. The CDR3 runs to 16 residues. The CDR3 bases are TGTGCCAGCAGCTTAGGAGTCTGGAGCTCTGGAAACACCATATATTTT. Translation gives CASSLGVWSSGNTIYF.

This chain uses TRBV6-5 with TRBJ2-7; 15 bases map to TRBD2. The CDR3 runs to 13 residues. The V gene end was trimmed by 6 bases and the J gene end by 12 bases; junction bases not matched to a gene: 6. Looked up from germline, CDR1 is MNHEY and CDR2 is SVGAGI. The chain's CDR3 is CASSPGLAGGPYV. The CDR3 region has the DNA TGTGCCAGCAGCCCCGGACTAGCGGGAGGGCCGTACGTC.

Only one count was recorded for this clone. The chain has TRBV9 and TRBJ2-3; 7 nucleotides agree with TRBD2. The CDR3 loop spans 13 amino acids. Germline loops: CDR1 SGDLS, CDR2 YYNGEE. After removal of 0 bases from V and 6 bases from J, the junction contained 1 base not matched to a gene. The CDR3 sequence: CASSVDGGDTQYF. In DNA form, the CDR3 reads TGTGCCAGCAGCGTAGACGGGGGGGATACGCAGTATTTT.

The chain couples TRBV21-1 to TRBJ2-7; the D call of TRBD2 is as the table states it, not checked on the DNA. TRBV21-1 is a listed pseudogene. CDR3 size: 16 residues. The CDR3 loop is CASSKWTGGNSYEQYF. For the CDR3, the DNA is TGTGCCAGCAGCAAATGGACGGGGGGGAACTCCTACGAGCAGTACTTC.

V gene TRBV5-8 combines with J gene TRBJ1-2; no clear D. The germline CDR1 and CDR2 sequences are SGHTS and YDEGEE. Trimming took 2 bases from V and 0 from J, leaving 11 bases between them. This CDR3 has 15 residues. CDR3 loop: CASSFHSGANYGYTF. DNA of the CDR3: TGTGCCAGCAGCTTTCATTCCGGAGCTAACTATGGCTACACCTTC.

The chain uses TRBV2 and TRBJ2-3; D gene unclear. CDR1 is SNHLY, CDR2 FYNNEI, per germline. This CDR3 comprises 11 residues. The V end was cut by 6 bases, the J end by 2 bases, with 3 bases between. CDR3 DNA: TGTGCCAGCAGACACACAGATACGCAGTATTTT. Encoded protein: CASRHTDTQYF.

The rearrangement links TRBV28 to TRBJ2-2; tentative D call: TRBD1 (6 bases). Germline loops: CDR1 MDHEN, CDR2 SYDVKM. The CDR3 sequence is 14 residues long. Trimming stripped 3 bases from V and 8 bases from J, with 13 bases between. Here the CDR3 DNA reads TGTGCCAGCAGTTTTTCAGGGGTTGTGGGGGAGCTGTTTTTT. This encodes CASSFSGVVGELFF.

This sequence joins TRBV19 and TRBJ2-5; 9 bases are shared with TRBD2. The CDR3 totals 13 residues. V gave up 5 bases and J gave up 11 bases; unmatched junction bases: 9. Per the germline V gene, CDR1 is LNHDA and CDR2 is SQIVND (reference sequence). The CDR3 DNA reads TGTGCCAGTAGTCTGACTAGCGGAGCGCTTCAGTACTTC. Translating gives CASSLTSGALQYF.

This sequence joins TRBV9 and TRBJ1-2; TRBD1 is a possible D gene (5 bases). CDR3 length: 13 amino acids. The ends were cut back, 2 bases at V and 7 bases at J, with 12 bases in the middle. CDR1 is SGDLS and CDR2 is YYNGEE in the germline V gene. The DNA for the CDR3 is TGTGCCAGCAGCGTGGGGGAAGCGGGTGGCTACACCTTC. Translating it yields CASSVGEAGGYTF.

The rearrangement joins TRBV7-6 to TRBJ2-2; 7 positions match TRBD2. Trimming at V came to 5 bases and at J to 3 bases, leaving 12 bases not matched to a gene. The CDR3 runs 17 residues. Germline V gives CDR1 SGHVS, CDR2 FNYEAQ. CDR3 amino acids: CASSVPSSGGDTGELFF. The CDR3 bases are TGTGCCAGCAGCGTCCCTTCTAGCGGAGGGGACACCGGGGAGCTGTTTTTT.

The chain carries TRBV3-1 (or the pseudogene TRBV3-2) and TRBJ1-3; the D gene is possibly TRBD1 (5 bases). The CDR3 spans 16 residues. V lost 2 bases, J lost 0 bases, and 11 bases lay in between. Germline V CDR1 and CDR2: LGHDT, YNNKEL (reference sequence). The CDR3 loop reads CASSQYRQHSGNTIYF. The CDR3 coding sequence is TGTGCCAGCAGCCAATACCGACAGCACTCTGGAAACACCATATATTTT.

This chain joins TRBV28 and TRBJ1-2, with 9 bases matching TRBD1. The CDR3 runs to 15 residues. The V segment lost 4 bases and the J segment 4 bases; nucleotides outside the gene matches: 7. Looked up from germline, CDR1 is MDHEN and CDR2 is SYDVKM. For the CDR3, the DNA is TGTGCCAGCAGTTCCGGGACAGGGAGGGCCTATGGCTACACCTTC. It translates to CASSSGTGRAYGYTF.

The chain has TRBV7-2 and TRBJ2-1, with TRBD1 as a possible D gene (6 bases). The CDR3 runs 14 residues. CDR1 and CDR2 (germline): SGHTA, FQGNSA. The V end lost 2 bases, the J end lost 7 bases, and 12 bases lay between the germline ends. Here the CDR3 reads CASSLITGPNEQFF. CDR3 coding DNA: TGTGCCAGCAGCTTAATTACAGGGCCAAATGAGCAGTTCTTC.

V is TRBV4-2 and J is TRBJ2-1; the D is unclear. The CDR3 is 14 amino acids. Germline assignment: CDR1 LGHNA and CDR2 YNFKEQ. Trimming stripped 3 bases from V and 6 bases from J, with 12 bases between. CDR3 residues: CASSHPPRGNEQFF. CDR3 coding DNA: TGTGCCAGCAGCCATCCCCCCCGAGGCAATGAGCAGTTCTTC.

The count of this clone is one. J is TRBJ2-7 and V is TRBV19; 13 bases agree with TRBD2. The CDR3 is 17 residues long. V was pared by 5 bases and J by 3 bases, with 10 bases of the junction left unmatched. Germline V CDR1 and CDR2: LNHDA, SQIVND (reference sequence). CDR3 sequence: CASSATTGTSGVYEQYF. Here the CDR3 DNA reads TGTGCCAGTAGTGCAACCACCGGGACTAGCGGGGTCTACGAGCAGTACTTC.

This clone was seen a single time. The chain uses TRBV7-2 and TRBJ2-5; perhaps TRBD2 as D (5 bases). CDR3 size: 14 residues. Germline CDR1 and CDR2: SGHTA and FQGNSA. Trimming stripped 1 base from V and 5 bases from J, with 11 bases between. CDR3 in amino acids: CASSLDPSMETQYF. DNA of the CDR3: TGTGCCAGCAGCTTAGACCCTAGCATGGAGACCCAGTACTTC.

The chain joins TRBV9 to TRBJ2-2, with 10 bases that match TRBD1. Germline V lookup: CDR1 SGDLS, CDR2 YYNGEE. J was trimmed by 3 bases and V by 5 bases; bases with no gene match: 1. The CDR3 is 14 residues long. CDR3 coding DNA: TGTGCCAGCAGGGGGACAGGGGACACCGGGGAGCTGTTTTTT. Residues: CASRGTGDTGELFF.

This sequence joins TRBV5-1 and TRBJ1-5; TRBD1 might be the D (6 bases). The CDR3 length is 14 residues. V was shortened by 4 bases and J by 9 bases, with 17 bases between the two germline ends. Germline V gene sequence: CDR1 SGHRS, CDR2 YFSETQ. The chain's CDR3 is CASSKQGPLGPQHF. The CDR3 DNA reads TGCGCCAGCAGCAAACAGGGCCCCCTCGGGCCCCAGCATTTT.

J is TRBJ1-4 and V is TRBV4-3; D gene unclear. V lost 0 bases and J lost 0, with 11 bases in between. The CDR3 spans 17 residues. Germline lookup yields CDR1 LGHNA and CDR2 YSLEER. CDR3 DNA: TGCGCCAGCAGCCAAGATCGGCAGGTTGCAACTAATGAAAAACTGTTTTTT. It translates to CASSQDRQVATNEKLFF.

V usage is TRBV7-6 and J usage is TRBJ2-1; TRBD1 matches 9 bases. Per the germline V gene, CDR1 is SGHVS and CDR2 is FNYEAQ. V lost 2 bases, J lost 3 bases, and 5 bases stayed unmatched. There are 16 residues in the CDR3. CDR3 DNA sequence: TGTGCCAGCAGCTTATCTAAGGGACAGGGCTACAATGAGCAGTTCTTC. Protein product: CASSLSKGQGYNEQFF. The full variable domain, rest sourced from reference TRBV7-6 and TRBJ2-1, is GAGVSQSPRYKVTKRGQDVALRCDPISGHVSLYWYRQALGQGPEFLTYFNYEAQQDKSGLPNDRFSAERPEGSISTLTIQRTEQRDSAMYRCASSLSKGQGYNEQFFGPGTRLTVL.

The V gene is TRBV5-8, the J gene TRBJ1-1; 8 nucleotides line up with TRBD1. Per germline, CDR1 SGHTS and CDR2 YDEGEE. The trim removed 4 bases at V and 5 bases at J, leaving 7 bases unmatched. The CDR3 totals 14 residues. CDR3 amino acids: CASSRGQGWTEAFF. The CDR3 DNA sequence: TGTGCCAGCAGCCGAGGACAGGGTTGGACTGAAGCTTTCTTT.

The chain combines TRBV21-1 with TRBJ1-5; the listed D gene, TRBD1, was not tested against the DNA. TRBV21-1 counts as a pseudogene. This CDR3 is 17 amino acids long. CDR3 in DNA: TGTGCCAGCAGCAAAGGCAGGCAGGACAGGGTAGCTCAGCCCCAGCATTTT. Translation gives CASSKGRQDRVAQPQHF.